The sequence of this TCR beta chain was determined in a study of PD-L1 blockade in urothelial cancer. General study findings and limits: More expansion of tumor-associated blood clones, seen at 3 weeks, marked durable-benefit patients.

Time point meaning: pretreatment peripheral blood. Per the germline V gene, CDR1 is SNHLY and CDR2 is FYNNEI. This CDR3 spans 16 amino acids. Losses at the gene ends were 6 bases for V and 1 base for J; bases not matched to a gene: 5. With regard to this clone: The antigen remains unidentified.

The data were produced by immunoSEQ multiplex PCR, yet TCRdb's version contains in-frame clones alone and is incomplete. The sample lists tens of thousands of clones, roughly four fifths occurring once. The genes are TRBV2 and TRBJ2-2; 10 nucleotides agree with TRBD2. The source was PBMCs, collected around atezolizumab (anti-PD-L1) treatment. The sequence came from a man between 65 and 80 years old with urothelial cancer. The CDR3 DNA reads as TGTGCCAGCAGCCCTCGACTAGCGGGGAACACCGGGGAGCTGTTTTTT. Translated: CASSPRLAGNTGELFF. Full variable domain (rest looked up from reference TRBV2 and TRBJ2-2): EPEVTQTPSHQVTQMGQEVILRCVPISNHLYFYWYRQILGQKVEFLVSFYNNEISEKSEIFDDQFSVERPDGSNFTLKIRSTKLEDSAMYFCASSPRLAGNTGELFFGEGSRLTVL.